This T cell receptor (beta chain) is drawn from a study of T-cell memory formation after mild COVID-19. Turning to the study itself: Clusters were largely donor specific. Study-level results: Pre-infection memory showed some responding clones, and this suggested that cross-reactive memory joined.

Using its own MiXCR run on the 5' RACE reads, TCRdb lists one record per CDR3 protein. Among about 340,000 distinct CDR3 sequences listed, roughly 20% were seen once. A word on this clonotype: Its specificity is unknown.

CDR3 length: 11 residues. The ends were cut back, 5 bases at V and 13 bases at J, with 15 bases in the middle. V gene TRBV12-3 or TRBV12-4 combines with J gene TRBJ2-7; possible D gene TRBD1, 5 bases. Sequenced: PBMCs or a T cell subset sorted from them (not recorded which). This clonotype was obtained from a man in his late teens or twenties who had mild COVID-19 (a few samples of this study predate the infection). Cell type and time point are not known. CDR3 protein: CASSTDSQHYF. In DNA, the CDR3 is TGTGCCAGCAGTACTGACAGCCAACACTACTTC.